This T cell receptor (beta chain) emerged from a study of cytomegalovirus exposure and HLA in healthy donors. The V gene's germline CDR1 is LNHNV and CDR2 YYDKDF (reference sequence). This CDR3 spans 16 amino acids. Trimming stripped 1 base from V and 2 bases from J, with 14 bases between. The primer mix had 60 Vbeta and 13 Jbeta primers. Assay used: immunoSEQ multiplex PCR; TCRdb lists only in-frame clones, some missing. In the table there are 110,000 or so clones, about 80% of which are singletons. The source material was PBMCs. The V gene is TRBV15, the J gene TRBJ1-1; no firm D call. The source of this sequence is a man between 50 and 59 years old in good health and CMV-seropositive. The CDR3 sequence: CATSRGGAGGNTEAFF. In DNA form, the CDR3 reads TGTGCCACCAGCAGAGGAGGCGCCGGCGGTAACACTGAAGCTTTCTTT.